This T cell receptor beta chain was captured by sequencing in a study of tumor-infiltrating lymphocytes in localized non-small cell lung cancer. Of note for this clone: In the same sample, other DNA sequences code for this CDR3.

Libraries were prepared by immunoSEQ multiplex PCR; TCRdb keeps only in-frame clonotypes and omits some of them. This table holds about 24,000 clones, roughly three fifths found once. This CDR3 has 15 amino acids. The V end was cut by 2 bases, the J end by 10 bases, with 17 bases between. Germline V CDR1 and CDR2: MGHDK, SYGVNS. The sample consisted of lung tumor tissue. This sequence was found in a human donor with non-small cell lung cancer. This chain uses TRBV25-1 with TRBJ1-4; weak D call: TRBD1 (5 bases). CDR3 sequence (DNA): TGTGCCAGCAGTGAAAGGGACGTGGGGGTCGGAAAACTGTTTTTT. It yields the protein CASSERDVGVGKLFF.